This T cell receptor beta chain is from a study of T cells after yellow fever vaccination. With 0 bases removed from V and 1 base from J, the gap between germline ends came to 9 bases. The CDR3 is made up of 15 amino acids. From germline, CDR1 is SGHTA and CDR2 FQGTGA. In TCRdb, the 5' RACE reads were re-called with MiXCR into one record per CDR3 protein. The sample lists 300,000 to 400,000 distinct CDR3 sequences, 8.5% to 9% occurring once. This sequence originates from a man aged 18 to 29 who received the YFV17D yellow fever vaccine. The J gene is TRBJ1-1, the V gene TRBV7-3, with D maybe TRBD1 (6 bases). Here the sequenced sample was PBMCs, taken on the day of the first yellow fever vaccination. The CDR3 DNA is TGTGCCAGCAGCTTAACGGGGGCAGGGAACACTGAAGCTTTCTTT. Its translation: CASSLTGAGNTEAFF. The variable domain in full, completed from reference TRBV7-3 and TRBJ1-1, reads GAGVSQTPSNKVTEKGKYVELRCDPISGHTALYWYRQSLGQGPEFLIYFQGTGAADDSGLPNDRFFAVRPEGSVSTLKIQRTERGDSAVYLCASSLTGAGNTEAFFGQGTRLTVV.